This is a list of T cell receptor beta chains from one sample in a study of tumor T cells in aggressive B-cell lymphoma. The assay was immunoSEQ multiplex PCR, and TCRdb's table has in-frame clones only and misses some. The sample has under 550 clones; more than 85% are singletons. Specimen: tumor tissue. The receptor set was obtained from an adult with diffuse large B cell lymphoma. CDR3s include the opening cysteine and the closing phenylalanine or tryptophan. The D gene is left open where the match is weak. Part of the rows lack a size; the others show once, few, many or a class for expanded clones.

J: TRBJ2-7; V: TRBV7-2; size: -; D: TRBD2; DNA: TGTGCCAGCAGCTTACCGGGGGGGGTCTACGAGCAGTACTTC; CDR3: CASSLPGGVYEQYF
J: TRBJ2-6; V: TRBV30; size: once; D: -; DNA: TGTGCCTGGAGTGTTGCAGGGGCGGGGGCCAACGTCCTGACTTTC; CDR3: CAWSVAGAGANVLTF
J: TRBJ2-7; V: TRBV7-2; size: -; D: -; DNA: TGTGCCAGCAGCCAACCTTTTCCCCCAGGGGTGCGGTCTTCCTACGAGCAGTACTTC; CDR3: CASSQPFPPGVRSSYEQYF
J: TRBJ2-1; V: TRBV15; size: -; D: -; DNA: TGTGCCACCAGCAGAGATTGGGGGACTGGATACAATGAGCAGTTCTTC; CDR3: CATSRDWGTGYNEQFF
J: TRBJ2-3; V: TRBV9; size: -; D: -; DNA: TGTGCCAGCAGCGTAGGATTTAGCCCAGATACGCAGTATTTT; CDR3: CASSVGFSPDTQYF
J: TRBJ2-7; V: TRBV28; size: once; D: TRBD2; DNA: TGTGCCAGCAGGCTCACTAGCGGGAGCTCCTACGAGCAGTACTTC; CDR3: CASRLTSGSSYEQYF
J: TRBJ1-2; V: TRBV28; size: -; D: TRBD1; DNA: TGTGCCAGCAGTTCCCAGGGGGCGCTCTGGGGCTACACCTTC; CDR3: CASSSQGALWGYTF
J: TRBJ2-1; V: TRBV5-1; size: -; D: -; DNA: TGCGCCAGCAGCTTACCTGCGAACCGAAATGAGCAGTTCTTC; CDR3: CASSLPANRNEQFF
J: TRBJ2-6; V: TRBV6-1; size: -; D: -; DNA: TGTGCCACATCTTTCATAGCCTCTGGGGCCAACGTCCTGACTTTC; CDR3: CATSFIASGANVLTF
J: TRBJ2-5; V: TRBV7-9; size: -; D: TRBD2; DNA: TGTGCCAGCAGAGGAGGACTAGCAGGGGAAACCCAGTACTTC; CDR3: CASRGGLAGETQYF
J: TRBJ1-1; V: TRBV5-1; size: -; D: TRBD1; DNA: TGCGCCAGCAGCTTAAACAGGGGGATCACTGAAGCTTTCTTT; CDR3: CASSLNRGITEAFF
J: TRBJ1-1; V: TRBV19; size: -; D: -; DNA: TGTGCCAGTAGTATGATGCGGAACACTGAAGCTTTCTTT; CDR3: CASSMMRNTEAFF